This entry lists 12 T cell receptor beta chains sequenced from one sample in a study of vaccination and CD4 T cells after COVID-19 (dated by TCRdb to about 2022). The library was made by PCR. TCRdb names Illumina iSeq 100 as the instrument used. TCR sequencing of DNA from cultured CD4+ T cells used the Oncomine TCR Beta short-read assay at the Johns Hopkins FTIC core. The raw public data were reprocessed by TCRdb itself: fastp quality trimming at Q25, MiXCR clonotype calling, in-frame beta chains only. Each CDR3 protein gets just one entry, which takes the most common genes and DNA from the rows behind it. The sample contains under 15,000 distinct CDR3 sequences, roughly 40% of them found a single time. The ten top clones hold about 20% of the sample. Which antigens these TCRs recognize remains unknown. The sample's treatment or condition label, in plain terms: roughly ten-day PBMC culture with coronavirus spike peptide pools or control peptides (ViraFEST assay).

The specimen comprised CD4+ T cells from blood, cultured in vitro, sampled before SARS-CoV-2 vaccination. The receptors were gathered from a human donor who had recovered from COVID-19.

This clonotype has a handful of counts. The chain recombines TRBV27 with TRBJ1-2, with 9 positions matching TRBD1. Trimming removed 5 bases from V and 6 bases from J; junction bases left unmatched: 10. This CDR3 spans 15 amino acids. Germline assignment: CDR1 MNHEY and CDR2 SMNVEV (reference sequence). CDR3 protein: CASSPARQGGDGYTF. For the CDR3, the DNA is TGTGCCAGCAGTCCTGCAAGACAGGGGGGCGATGGCTACACCTTC.

The chain links TRBV7-2 to TRBJ2-7; 7 positions match TRBD1. The ends lost 4 bases at V and 4 bases at J; junction bases unmatched: 16. CDR1 SGHTA and CDR2 FQGNSA come from the germline V gene. There are 17 residues in the CDR3. Here the CDR3 reads CASSSRRTASTGYEQYF. CDR3 coding DNA: TGTGCCAGCAGCTCCCGTCGTACAGCCTCGACAGGGTACGAGCAGTACTTC.

This chain links TRBV7-8 with TRBJ2-1, with D perhaps being TRBD1 or TRBD2 (5 bases each). This CDR3 has 12 amino acids. Trimming took 1 base from V and 9 from J, leaving 7 bases between them. The germline gives CDR1 SGHVS, CDR2 FQNEAQ. For the CDR3, the DNA is TGTGCCAGCAGCTTAGTTGGGGGTGAGCAGTTCTTC. Translation gives CASSLVGGEQFF.

The chain uses TRBV11-3 and TRBJ2-5, with D perhaps matching TRBD1 or TRBD2 (5 bases each). Between the trimmed V and J ends, which lost 2 bases and 9 bases, there was a span of 10 bases. CDR3 length: 12 residues. CDR1 SGHNT and CDR2 YENEEA come from the germline V gene. This CDR3 reads CASSLTGPPQYF. CDR3 DNA sequence: TGTGCCAGCAGCTTAACGGGACCCCCCCAGTACTTC.

This clonotype appeared a few times. V and J are TRBV7-2 and TRBJ1-1; the D gene is possibly TRBD1 (5 bases). CDR3 length: 14 amino acids. The V gene lost 2 bases and the J gene lost 4 bases, with 11 bases spanning the gap. Looked up from germline, CDR1 is SGHTA and CDR2 is FQGNSA. CDR3 bases: TGTGCCAGCAGCTTATTCAGGGAATCCACTGAAGCTTTCTTT. It codes for CASSLFRESTEAFF.

The rearrangement uses TRBV7-9 and TRBJ2-3; TRBD1 matches 7 bases. V was clipped by 8 bases and J by 4 bases; unmatched bases: 6. CDR3 length: 13 residues. Germline CDR1 is SEHNR and CDR2 is FQNEAQ (reference sequence). The CDR3 DNA is TGTGCCAGCGACAGGGCGAATTCAGATACGCAGTATTTT. Translated, it gives CASDRANSDTQYF.

Sample share makes this clonotype medium-sized. This rearrangement joins TRBV7-2 to TRBJ1-2, with 8 positions matching TRBD1. The CDR3 totals 12 residues. Trimming took 6 bases from V and 7 from J; bases not matched to a gene: 4. CDR1 is SGHTA, CDR2 FQGNSA, per germline. The CDR3 coding sequence is TGTGCCAGCAGTCAGGACAGGGCTGGCTACACCTTC. It codes for CASSQDRAGYTF.

CDR3 loop: CASSRGAQGDTQYF. In DNA form, the CDR3 reads TGTGCCAGCAGCCGGGGTGCCCAGGGAGATACGCAGTATTTT. The chain links TRBV7-3 to TRBJ2-3; either TRBD1 or TRBD2 may supply D (5 bases each). Germline CDR1 is SGHTA and CDR2 is FQGTGA. The V gene lost 5 bases and the J gene lost 5 bases, with 14 bases spanning the gap. This CDR3 is built from 14 residues.

In this sample, this clonotype turned up once. The V call is TRBV20-1, the J call TRBJ1-3; D unresolved. Germline-derived CDR1 and CDR2 are DFQATT and SNEGSKA (reference sequence). Trimming shortened V by 0 bases and J by 2 bases, and 20 bases separated the two germline ends. The CDR3 covers 18 residues. Written as DNA, the CDR3 is TGCAGTGCTAGAGATTCCTCATTAGGGAGGGAGGCTGGAAACACCATATATTTT. This codes for CSARDSSLGREAGNTIYF.

This clonotype was counted a few times. This chain links TRBV19 with TRBJ1-2; D is possibly TRBD1 (6 bases). This CDR3 contains 13 residues. Between the trimmed V and J ends, which lost 6 bases and 4 bases, there was a span of 12 bases. Germline V lookup: CDR1 LNHDA, CDR2 SQIVND (reference sequence). The CDR3 is CASRLGGTYGYTF. The CDR3 DNA is TGTGCCAGTAGACTTGGGGGCACCTATGGCTACACCTTC.

This sequence joins TRBV28 and TRBJ2-2; no reliable D call. Trimming left V 2 bases short and J 0 bases short, with 7 bases between. The CDR3 totals 15 residues. Germline V CDR1 and CDR2: MDHEN, SYDVKM. The CDR3 loop is CASSLGLANTGELFF. DNA for the CDR3: TGTGCCAGCAGTTTAGGGCTAGCGAACACCGGGGAGCTGTTTTTT.

This clonotype was seen more than once but under ten times. J is TRBJ1-2 and V is TRBV6-1; D call uncertain. Germline values: CDR1 MNHNS, CDR2 SASEGT. Trimming removed 5 bases at V and 1 base at J, with 8 bases between. The CDR3 spans 13 residues. CDR3 region: CASSKGLNYGYTF. The CDR3 DNA reads TGTGCCAGCAGTAAAGGTCTTAACTATGGCTACACCTTC.